The 8 T cell receptor beta chains below were found in one sample sequenced in a study of T cell repertoires in cytomegalovirus infection. TCRdb reprocessed the reads via MiXCR and lists one record per CDR3 protein. The table includes some 180,000 distinct CDR3 sequences, 15% to 20% detected once. The sample consisted of PBMCs. The origin of the receptors is a human donor in good health (CMV status not recorded). Some clones in this sample may be carry-over from other donors' samples.

The chain is built from TRBV5-1 and TRBJ1-1; 7 nucleotides agree with TRBD1. Germline V CDR1 and CDR2: SGHRS, YFSETQ. The CDR3 consists of 15 residues. Unmatched junction bases numbered 2, after V lost 0 bases and J lost 0 bases. DNA for the CDR3: TGCGCCAGCAGCTTGGGGGACAGCCTGAACACTGAAGCTTTCTTT. This encodes CASSLGDSLNTEAFF. The variable domain in full, completed from reference TRBV5-1 and TRBJ1-1, reads KAGVTQTPRYLIKTRGQQVTLSCSPISGHRSVSWYQQTPGQGLQFLFEYFSETQRNKGNFPGRFSGRQFSNSRSEMNVSTLELGDSALYLCASSLGDSLNTEAFFGQGTRLTVV.

This clonotype was observed a handful of times. V usage is TRBV11-2 and J usage is TRBJ2-5; D call uncertain. The V gene's germline CDR1 is SGHAT and CDR2 FQNNGV. The CDR3 runs to 14 residues. Trimming stripped 5 bases from V and 5 bases from J, with 15 bases between. The chain's CDR3 is CASSPLVSPETQYF. Here the CDR3 DNA reads TGTGCCAGCAGCCCGCTTGTGTCCCCGGAGACCCAGTACTTC. The full variable domain, in which reference TRBV11-2 and TRBJ2-5 provide the parts outside the CDR3, is EAGVAQSPRYKIIEKRQSVAFWCNPISGHATLYWYQQILGQGPKLLIQFQNNGVVDDSQLPKDRFSAERLKGVDSTLKIQPAKLEDSAVYLCASSPLVSPETQYFGPGTRLLVL.

Only one count was recorded for this clonotype. The chain recombines TRBV15 with TRBJ2-2; the match to TRBD1 covers 8 bases. The CDR3 consists of 14 residues. J lost 6 bases, V lost 3 bases, and 3 bases had no gene match. In germline, CDR1 is LNHNV, CDR2 YYDKDF (reference sequence). CDR3 region: CATSRDRVSGELFF. The CDR3 DNA reads TGTGCCACCAGCAGGGACAGGGTTTCCGGGGAGCTGTTTTTT.

Ten or more counts support this clonotype. The V call is TRBV7-2, the J call TRBJ2-7; 7 positions agree with TRBD1. Per germline, CDR1 SGHTA and CDR2 FQGNSA. With V trimmed by 2 bases and J by 2 bases, 6 bases remained unmatched. The CDR3 runs 15 residues. The CDR3 region has the DNA TGTGCCAGCAGCTTAAACAGGGGTCCCACCTACGAGCAGTACTTC. The encoded protein is CASSLNRGPTYEQYF.

The rearrangement links TRBV7-6 to TRBJ2-5; 12 bases agree with TRBD2. The ends lost 3 bases at V and 5 bases at J; junction bases unmatched: 10. The CDR3 contains 17 residues. The germline gives CDR1 SGHVS, CDR2 FNYEAQ. DNA of the CDR3: TGTGCCAGCAGCTTTACCCGGACTAGCGGGGTTCGGGAGACCCAGTACTTC. It translates to CASSFTRTSGVRETQYF.

This rearrangement joins TRBV15 to TRBJ1-5, with D hard to call. This CDR3 comprises 15 residues. The V gene lost 0 bases and the J gene lost 7 bases, with 13 bases spanning the gap. CDR1 is LNHNV and CDR2 is YYDKDF in the germline V gene (reference sequence). CDR3 DNA sequence: TGTGCCACCAGCAGAGAGTTGGGAGTAGGGCAGCCCCAGCATTTT. It specifies CATSRELGVGQPQHF.

The V and J genes are TRBV6-1 and TRBJ1-2, with unresolved D. Trimming left V 8 bases short and J 6 bases short, with 16 bases between. The CDR3 sequence is 13 residues long. Per germline, CDR1 MNHNS and CDR2 SASEGT. In DNA, the CDR3 is TGTGCCAGCTCTCTATCGGGAGGCCATGGCTACACCTTC. It yields the protein CASSLSGGHGYTF.

This clonotype was picked up a small number of times. V and J are TRBV12-3 or TRBV12-4 and TRBJ2-2, with D perhaps TRBD1 (6 bases). The CDR3 sequence is 15 residues long. V was trimmed by 3 bases and J by 7 bases, leaving 15 bases between them. The CDR3 loop is CASSFRGIDGGELFF. Written as DNA, the CDR3 is TGTGCCAGCAGTTTCAGGGGTATTGATGGCGGGGAGCTGTTTTTT.